This entry concerns a single T cell receptor (beta chain). Its matching antigen is unknown. The sample originates from a study of T-cell reconstitution after alpha-beta-depleted transplantation in children. Unique molecular identifiers tagged the TCRbeta library. Using its own MiXCR run on the PCR reads, TCRdb lists one record per CDR3 protein. The sample contains about 440,000 distinct CDR3 sequences, roughly two fifths of which appear only once. Notes on the study in general: Newly produced T cells mostly provided counts and TCRbeta diversity after one year, as hyperexpanded clones declined.

This receptor was taken from a girl aged 2-15 years with aplastic anemia, due to receive a stem cell transplant. This specimen consisted of PBMCs, obtained before TCRalphabeta/CD19-depleted stem cell transplant.

The CDR3 DNA is TGTGCCAGCAGCTCGGGTGGGGGGGACTACGAGCAGTACTTC. Encoded protein: CASSSGGGDYEQYF. The rearrangement links TRBV7-9 to TRBJ2-7; 7 bases match TRBD2. V dropped 4 bases and J dropped 3; count of bases not matched to a gene: 6. CDR3 length: 14 residues. The germline CDR1 and CDR2 sequences are SEHNR and FQNEAQ (reference sequence).